What follows is one TCR beta chain and its context. This entry belongs to a study of cytomegalovirus exposure and HLA in healthy donors. 13 Jbeta primers and 60 Vbeta primers were used for the PCR. TCRdb's copy holds only in-frame clones and misses some; the assay was immunoSEQ multiplex PCR. The data contain 95,000 to 100,000 clones, over 60% of them seen just once; the ten biggest clones take up approximately 8%. The V end was cut by 5 bases, the J end by 5 bases, with 15 bases between. CDR1 and CDR2 (germline): SGHRS, YFSETQ. CDR3 length equals 14 residues. The V call is TRBV5-1, the J call TRBJ2-3, with D possibly TRBD1 on 5 matching bases. The sequenced sample consisted of PBMCs. This receptor was obtained from a female donor in good health and CMV-seronegative. The CDR3 sequence: CASSPVWGGDTQYF. DNA for the CDR3: TGCGCCAGCAGTCCGGTTTGGGGCGGAGATACGCAGTATTTT.